This passage covers 6 T cell receptor beta chains from one sample sequenced in a study of T-cell memory formation after mild COVID-19. One entry per CDR3 protein, called by TCRdb with MiXCR from the 5' RACE reads. The sample has some 130,000 distinct CDR3 sequences, about a sixth seen once. Specimen: PBMCs or a T cell subset sorted from them (not recorded which). These receptors all stem from an adult woman who had mild COVID-19 (a few samples of this study predate the infection). Cell type and time point are not known.

The V gene is TRBV5-5, the J gene TRBJ1-5; TRBD1 agrees at 7 bases. Germline values: CDR1 SGHKS, CDR2 YYEKEE (reference sequence). The CDR3 is made up of 15 amino acids. The junction had 12 bases not matched to a gene; V was cut back by 3 bases and J by 9 bases. CDR3 bases: TGTGCCAGCAGCTCCTACTCAGGGGGATCGGCGCCCCAGCATTTT. It translates to CASSSYSGGSAPQHF.

In this sample, this clonotype turned up a few times. The rearrangement links TRBV5-1 to TRBJ1-2, with D unresolved. The CDR3 contains 17 residues. Germline V lookup: CDR1 SGHRS, CDR2 YFSETQ. Trimming shortened V by 2 bases and J by 7 bases, and 24 bases separated the two germline ends. CDR3 amino acids: CASSFDFGGRGSSGYTF. In DNA, the CDR3 is TGCGCCAGCAGCTTTGATTTCGGAGGACGAGGAAGTTCTGGCTACACCTTC.

This clonotype has just a few counts. The chain has TRBV7-9 and TRBJ1-2; D is ambiguous. V lost 3 bases and J 5 bases, leaving 10 bases between the germline ends. CDR1 SEHNR and CDR2 FQNEAQ come from the germline V gene (reference sequence). CDR3 length: 13 amino acids. The CDR3 region has the DNA TGTGCCAGCAGCTTTGACGGATTTTATGGCTACACCTTC. It specifies CASSFDGFYGYTF.

This clonotype appeared a few times. The CDR3 loop reads CASFLQAKNTEAFF. Here the CDR3 DNA reads TGTGCCAGCTTTTTACAGGCCAAGAACACTGAAGCTTTCTTT. The rearrangement links TRBV6-6 to TRBJ1-1, with D possibly matching TRBD1 (5 bases). The V end lost 8 bases, the J end lost 1 base, and 14 bases lay between the germline ends. Per the germline V gene, CDR1 is MNHNY and CDR2 is SVGAGI (reference sequence). The CDR3 covers 14 residues.

This clonotype was counted only a few times. The chain couples TRBV20-1 to TRBJ1-5; a possible D gene is TRBD1 (6 bases). The CDR3 consists of 14 residues. CDR1 and CDR2 from the germline V gene are DFQATT and SNEGSKA (reference sequence). Trimming took off 2 bases at V and 2 bases at J, with 10 bases between the two ends. The CDR3 here is CSARTGIGNQPQHF. The CDR3 DNA is TGCAGTGCTAGAACAGGGATTGGCAATCAGCCCCAGCATTTT.

The genes are TRBV7-9 and TRBJ2-3; TRBD2 agrees at 12 bases. CDR3 length equals 17 residues. V was clipped by 8 bases and J by 3 bases; unmatched bases: 12. Germline loops: CDR1 SEHNR, CDR2 FQNEAQ (reference sequence). The CDR3 protein is CASRRNLAGGPTDTQYF. The DNA for the CDR3 is TGTGCCAGCCGCCGAAATCTAGCGGGAGGGCCGACAGATACGCAGTATTTT.